The 26 T cell receptor beta chains given below trace back to one sample, sequenced in a study of Ad26.COV2.S vaccination and SARS-CoV-2 variants. Treatment in this sample: roughly 18 received Ad26.COV2.S at low or high dose, single or two shots; 5 received placebo; per-sample allocation not given. The samples date from day 63 after the first vaccine or placebo injection. Sequencing was performed with immunoSEQ multiplex PCR; in TCRdb, only in-frame clones are kept and a portion is missing. The sample contains about 400,000 clones, around 89% of which appear only once. This specimen was peripheral blood, taken in a trial of Ad26.COV2.S vaccine versus placebo. The source of these receptors is a person aged 18 to 59 who received the Ad26.COV2.S COVID-19 vaccine or a placebo.

The chain joins TRBV5-6 to TRBJ2-1, with 9 bases aligning to TRBD2. This CDR3 comprises 18 residues. The trim removed 4 bases at V and 7 bases at J, leaving 18 bases unmatched. The germline V gene has CDR1 SGHDT and CDR2 YYEEEE. CDR3 nucleotides: TGTGCCAGCAGCATGCGCCCTTTACTAGCGGGCGACGGGAATGAGCAGTTCTTC. Amino acids: CASSMRPLLAGDGNEQFF.

A few counts support this clone. The genes are TRBV5-1 and TRBJ2-7; TRBD2 aligns across 10 bases. The CDR3 consists of 16 residues. In germline, CDR1 is SGHRS, CDR2 YFSETQ. The ends lost 4 bases at V and 6 bases at J; junction bases unmatched: 13. CDR3 protein: CASSRSASGSIGEQYF. As DNA, the CDR3 is TGCGCCAGCAGCCGCAGTGCTAGCGGGAGTATCGGCGAGCAGTACTTC.

V and J are TRBV5-6 and TRBJ2-6; D unclear. The germline V gene encodes CDR1 SGHDT and CDR2 YYEEEE. The CDR3 is 15 amino acids. The ends were cut back, 3 bases at V and 1 base at J, with 8 bases in the middle. CDR3 coding DNA: TGTGCCAGCAGCTCGACGGTTTCTGGGGCCAACGTCCTGACTTTC. The encoded protein is CASSSTVSGANVLTF.

This clone occurred once. This chain links TRBV7-6 with TRBJ1-1; D gene ambiguous. Germline V lookup: CDR1 SGHVS, CDR2 FNYEAQ. Deletions cut 5 bases from V and 5 bases from J, with 9 bases between. The CDR3 length is 12 residues. This chain's CDR3 is CASSPPGTEAFF. The CDR3 DNA reads as TGTGCCAGCAGCCCCCCCGGGACTGAAGCTTTCTTT.

This chain links TRBV3-1 (or the pseudogene TRBV3-2) with TRBJ2-4, with TRBD2 as a possible D gene (6 bases). In germline, CDR1 is LGHDT, CDR2 YNNKEL (reference sequence). V was cut by 0 bases and J by 0 bases, with 18 bases left in between. The CDR3 is 19 residues long. The CDR3 nucleotides are TGTGCCAGCAGCCAAGAGTCCCCTTTAGCGGACAAAGCCAAAAACATTCAGTACTTC. Its protein is CASSQESPLADKAKNIQYF.

The chain carries TRBV27 and TRBJ1-1; possibly TRBD1 for D (5 bases). The CDR3 is made up of 15 amino acids. Germline CDR1 reads MNHEY; CDR2 reads SMNVEV (reference sequence). Trimming took 7 bases from V and 4 from J, leaving 19 bases between them. CDR3 sequence: CASNPSRGSSTEAFF. CDR3 nucleotides: TGTGCCAGCAATCCATCTCGGGGCAGTTCCACTGAAGCTTTCTTT.

As DNA, the CDR3 is TGTGCCACCCTCCTAGCGGGGGAGCAGTTCTTC. Translation gives CATLLAGEQFF. This chain connects TRBV6-6 to TRBJ2-1; 9 positions agree with TRBD2. Trimming cost V 10 bases and J 10 bases; bases outside gene matches: 5. CDR1 is MNHNY, CDR2 SVGAGI, per germline (reference sequence). The CDR3 length is 11 residues.

V gene TRBV18 combines with J gene TRBJ1-2; no definite D call. The germline CDR1 and CDR2 sequences are KGHSH and LQKENI. The CDR3 contains 14 residues. The V end was cut by 2 bases, the J end by 0 bases, with 7 bases between. CDR3 residues: CASSPGETNYGYTF. For the CDR3, the DNA is TGTGCCAGCTCACCAGGGGAGACTAACTATGGCTACACCTTC.

This chain uses TRBV11-2 with TRBJ2-5, with TRBD2 identical over 7 bases. The ends lost 1 base at V and 9 bases at J; junction bases unmatched: 14. This CDR3 contains 16 residues. From germline, CDR1 is SGHAT and CDR2 FQNNGV. CDR3 nucleotides: TGTGCCAGCAGCTTAGTCTCGGGCGGGGGAACGCCGGCCCAGTACTTC. This gives the protein CASSLVSGGGTPAQYF.

The V call is TRBV19, the J call TRBJ2-5; 11 bases fit TRBD2. The CDR3 extends over 17 amino acids. Germline V CDR1 and CDR2: LNHDA, SQIVND (reference sequence). V lost 3 bases, J lost 5 bases, and 11 bases stayed unmatched. The chain's CDR3 is CASSMRLAGGVQETQYF. The CDR3 DNA reads TGTGCCAGTAGTATGCGGCTAGCGGGAGGCGTTCAGGAGACCCAGTACTTC.

This clone was counted only a few times. V and J are TRBV7-9 and TRBJ1-1; no firm D call. This CDR3 comprises 11 residues. V gave up 4 bases and J gave up 11 bases, with 11 bases separating them. Germline values: CDR1 SEHNR, CDR2 FQNEAQ (reference sequence). The CDR3 DNA follows: TGTGCCAGCAGCTACCGGGGTGGGGCTTTCTTT. It is translated as CASSYRGGAFF.

The CDR3: CASSLPGLAGGKEQYF. The DNA of the CDR3 is TGTGCCAGCAGCTTGCCGGGACTAGCGGGGGGGAAGGAGCAGTACTTC. This chain connects TRBV5-4 to TRBJ2-7, with 16 bases matching TRBD2. Germline V gene lookup returns CDR1 SGHNT and CDR2 YYREEE (reference sequence). CDR3 length: 16 amino acids. V shed 1 base, J shed 7 bases, and the junction held 5 bases outside the gene matches.

V and J are TRBV2 and TRBJ2-1; the D gene is possibly TRBD2 (6 bases). The germline gives CDR1 SNHLY, CDR2 FYNNEI. V lost 3 bases, J lost 4 bases, and 10 bases lay in between. CDR3 length: 14 residues. The CDR3 DNA sequence: TGTGCCAGCAGTGACGGACTACTATACAATGAGCAGTTCTTC. Protein sequence: CASSDGLLYNEQFF.

The chain is built from TRBV5-1 and TRBJ2-1, with 8 bases that match TRBD2. The V segment lost 4 bases and the J segment 13 bases; nucleotides outside the gene matches: 10. This CDR3 contains 13 residues. Germline V gives CDR1 SGHRS, CDR2 YFSETQ. The CDR3 here is CASSATSSGSQFF. In DNA form, the CDR3 reads TGCGCCAGCAGCGCGACGTCCAGCGGGAGCCAGTTCTTC.

The V and J genes are TRBV7-2 and TRBJ1-4, with D tentatively TRBD1 (6 bases). Germline V gives CDR1 SGHTA, CDR2 FQGNSA. The CDR3 totals 15 residues. Trimming left V 0 bases short and J 7 bases short, with 12 bases between. The CDR3 bases are TGTGCCAGCAGCTTAGCGGCGGGGGGCGGTGAAAAACTGTTTTTT. Its translation is CASSLAAGGGEKLFF. The whole variable domain, filled in from reference TRBV7-2 and TRBJ1-4, reads GAGVSQSPSNKVTEKGKDVELRCDPISGHTALYWYRQSLGQGLEFLIYFQGNSAPDKSGLPSDRFSAERTGGSVSTLTIQRTQQEDSAVYLCASSLAAGGGEKLFFGSGTQLSVL.

This sequence joins TRBV5-1 and TRBJ2-7; D is tentatively TRBD1 or TRBD2 (5 bases each). CDR3 size: 14 residues. Germline V gene data show CDR1 as SGHRS and CDR2 as YFSETQ. Trimming removed 5 bases from V and 0 bases from J, with 12 bases in between. CDR3 bases: TGCGCCAGCAGTTCGAGGGGTCCCTCCTACGAGCAGTACTTC. Translating it yields CASSSRGPSYEQYF.

The chain couples TRBV6-2 or TRBV6-3 to TRBJ2-7, with 10 bases aligning to TRBD1. V was pared by 6 bases and J by 1 base, with 9 bases of the junction left unmatched. Germline V gives CDR1 MNHEY, CDR2 SVGEGT. CDR3 length: 16 amino acids. The CDR3 coding sequence is TGTGCCAGCAGCTTGGACAGGGGGAAGGTTTCCTACGAGCAGTACTTC. This translates into CASSLDRGKVSYEQYF.

The chain employs TRBV7-8 and TRBJ2-3, with D unclear. Germline V CDR1 and CDR2: SGHVS, FQNEAQ. Trimming removed 1 base from V and 2 bases from J, with 7 bases in between. The CDR3 spans 14 residues. In nucleotides, the CDR3 is TGTGCCAGCAGCTTAGACACCTCCACAGATACGCAGTATTTT. Protein: CASSLDTSTDTQYF.

The chain has TRBV5-4 and TRBJ2-5; perhaps TRBD2 as D (5 bases). Germline-derived CDR1 and CDR2 are SGHNT and YYREEE (reference sequence). The CDR3 contains 14 residues. Trimming pared 0 bases from V and 1 base from J, leaving 7 bases between. CDR3 sequence reads: CASSLASRQETQYF. The CDR3 nucleotides are TGTGCCAGCAGCTTGGCTAGCCGCCAAGAGACCCAGTACTTC.

The chain joins TRBV10-3 to TRBJ1-1, with 8 bases matching TRBD1. CDR3 length: 14 residues. Germline V gene lookup returns CDR1 ENHRY and CDR2 SYGVKD. V was clipped by 9 bases and J by 2 bases; unmatched bases: 8. The CDR3 DNA is TGTGCCATTTGGACAGGGAAAACTAACACTGAAGCTTTCTTT. This sequence encodes CAIWTGKTNTEAFF.

The chain is built from TRBV6-7 and TRBJ1-2; a weak D match, TRBD1 (6 bases). TRBV6-7 counts as an open reading frame of uncertain function. The V and J ends lost 2 bases and 0 bases respectively, with 22 bases between them. CDR3 length: 19 residues. The CDR3 region is CASSYIGRQARATNYGYTF. The CDR3 nucleotides read TGTGCCAGCAGTTACATCGGGAGACAGGCCCGAGCCACTAACTATGGCTACACCTTC.

V is TRBV5-1 and J is TRBJ2-1; no firm D call. V was shortened by 0 bases and J by 10 bases, with 8 bases between the two germline ends. The germline V gene has CDR1 SGHRS and CDR2 YFSETQ. This CDR3 has 12 residues. CDR3 loop: CASSLGWAEQFF. The CDR3 coding sequence is TGCGCCAGCAGCTTGGGATGGGCGGAGCAGTTCTTC.

This chain uses TRBV18 with TRBJ1-2; no clear D gene. Germline-derived CDR1 and CDR2 are KGHSH and LQKENI. With 2 bases removed from V and 0 bases from J, the gap between germline ends came to 7 bases. The CDR3 sequence is 14 residues long. CDR3 protein: CASSPDRTNYGYTF. The CDR3 DNA reads as TGTGCCAGCTCACCAGACCGCACTAACTATGGCTACACCTTC.

The chain employs TRBV28 and TRBJ1-2; 11 nucleotides line up with TRBD1. Looked up from germline, CDR1 is MDHEN and CDR2 is SYDVKM. The CDR3 consists of 13 residues. Trimming removed 6 bases from V and 5 bases from J; junction bases left unmatched: 2. The CDR3 DNA reads TGTGCCAGCAGCCGGGACAGGGGGTATGGCTACACCTTC. It yields the protein CASSRDRGYGYTF.

The CDR3: CASSLRGADANQPQHF. CDR3 nucleotide sequence: TGTGCCAGCAGCTTAAGGGGCGCCGATGCAAATCAGCCCCAGCATTTT. V gene TRBV7-8 combines with J gene TRBJ1-5; D is possibly TRBD1 (5 bases). The V end lost 2 bases, the J end lost 4 bases, and 15 bases lay between the germline ends. CDR3 length: 16 amino acids. CDR1 and CDR2 (germline): SGHVS, FQNEAQ.

The genes are TRBV7-9 and TRBJ1-3; a possible D gene is TRBD1 (6 bases). This CDR3 region has 15 residues. The V gene's germline CDR1 is SEHNR and CDR2 FQNEAQ (reference sequence). Trimming left V 5 bases short and J 2 bases short, with 13 bases between. The DNA for the CDR3 is TGTGCCAGCAGCCCTGCGGGGGCGACTGGAAACACCATATATTTT. This gives the protein CASSPAGATGNTIYF.